This is a list of T cell receptor beta chains from one sample in a study of technical replicates of blood from a few donors. The data were produced by immunoSEQ multiplex PCR, yet TCRdb's version contains in-frame clones alone and is incomplete. Among around 60,000 clones listed, about 91% were seen once. The material sequenced was PBMCs. The source is a human donor in good health. Some clones in this sample may be carry-over from other donors' samples. Both conserved end residues are part of each CDR3. Size is stated for part of the rows, as once, few or many counts, or as a class when the clone is expanded.

TRBJ2-7	TRBV18	-	CASSHPGLSSYEQYF
TRBJ1-3	TRBV5-1	-	CASSWRAGDTIYF
TRBJ2-7	TRBV5-5	-	CASSLRQGSYEQYF
TRBJ1-5	TRBV27	once	CASSSRTGARDNQPQHF
TRBJ1-2	TRBV6-5	-	CASGLSPWYGYTF
TRBJ2-2	TRBV6-4	-	CASGTGGLSGELFF
TRBJ2-7	TRBV10-3	-	CAIGGGGAYEQYF
TRBJ1-2	TRBV18	-	CASSGQGASSNYGYTF
TRBJ1-6	TRBV4-1	-	CASSTDSYNSPLHF
TRBJ2-5	TRBV6-5	once	CASSYSGTGGPETQYF
TRBJ2-5	TRBV4-3	-	CASSQDGPSGGETQYF
TRBJ1-6	TRBV11-2	-	CASSRDRDRLNSPLHF
TRBJ2-1	TRBV27	-	CASSQTWGFEQFF
TRBJ1-2	TRBV5-6	-	CASSLVQGQSYGYTF
TRBJ1-6	TRBV7-9	-	CASRSGLGADSPLHF
TRBJ2-3	TRBV5-1	-	CASSRSGGETDTQYF
TRBJ2-2	TRBV7-3	-	CASSLVQNTGELFF
TRBJ2-7	TRBV11-2	-	CASSREGGVGAYEQYF
TRBJ1-6	TRBV5-6	-	CASSAGTGANSPLHF
TRBJ1-5	TRBV6-6	-	CASSYTNSNQPQHF